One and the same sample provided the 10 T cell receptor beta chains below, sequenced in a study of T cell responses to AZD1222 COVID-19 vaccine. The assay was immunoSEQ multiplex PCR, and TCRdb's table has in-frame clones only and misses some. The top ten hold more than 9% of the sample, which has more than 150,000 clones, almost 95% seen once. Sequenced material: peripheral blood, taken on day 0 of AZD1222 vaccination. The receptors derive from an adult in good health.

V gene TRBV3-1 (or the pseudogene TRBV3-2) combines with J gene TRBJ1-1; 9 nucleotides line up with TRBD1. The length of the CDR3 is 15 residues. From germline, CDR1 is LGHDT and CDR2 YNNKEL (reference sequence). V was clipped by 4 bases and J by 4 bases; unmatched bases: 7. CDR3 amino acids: CASSRGQGTGTEAFF. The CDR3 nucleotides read TGTGCCAGCAGCCGAGGACAGGGGACGGGCACTGAAGCTTTCTTT.

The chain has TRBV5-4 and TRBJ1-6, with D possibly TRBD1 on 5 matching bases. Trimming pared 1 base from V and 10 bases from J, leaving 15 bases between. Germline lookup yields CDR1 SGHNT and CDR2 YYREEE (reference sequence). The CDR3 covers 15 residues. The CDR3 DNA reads TGTGCCAGCAGCTTGAGGGCAGGGCCAGGATCACCCCTCCACTTT. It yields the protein CASSLRAGPGSPLHF.

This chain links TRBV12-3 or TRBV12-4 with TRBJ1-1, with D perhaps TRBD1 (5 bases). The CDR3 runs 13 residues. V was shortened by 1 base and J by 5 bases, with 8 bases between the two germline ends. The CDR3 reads CASSLGGITEAFF. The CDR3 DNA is TGTGCCAGCAGTTTAGGGGGGATAACTGAAGCTTTCTTT.

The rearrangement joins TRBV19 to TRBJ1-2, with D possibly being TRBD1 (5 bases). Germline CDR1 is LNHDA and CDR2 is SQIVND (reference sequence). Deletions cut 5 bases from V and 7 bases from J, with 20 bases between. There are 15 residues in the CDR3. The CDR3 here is CASSSTIRQYGGYTF. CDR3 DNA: TGTGCCAGTAGTTCCACAATTCGACAGTATGGTGGCTACACCTTC.

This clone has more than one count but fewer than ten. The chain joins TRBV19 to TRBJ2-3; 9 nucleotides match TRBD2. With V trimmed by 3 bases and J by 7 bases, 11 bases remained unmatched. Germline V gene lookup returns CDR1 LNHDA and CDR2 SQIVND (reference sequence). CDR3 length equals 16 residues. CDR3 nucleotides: TGTGCCAGTAGTATGGGGGCGCGGGGGGGCATAAATACGCAGTATTTT. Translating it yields CASSMGARGGINTQYF.

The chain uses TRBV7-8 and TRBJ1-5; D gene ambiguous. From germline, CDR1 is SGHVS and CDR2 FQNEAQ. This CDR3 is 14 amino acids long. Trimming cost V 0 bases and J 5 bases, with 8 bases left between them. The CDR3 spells CASSLALGDQPQHF. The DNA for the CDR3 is TGTGCCAGCAGCTTAGCGCTCGGAGATCAGCCCCAGCATTTT.

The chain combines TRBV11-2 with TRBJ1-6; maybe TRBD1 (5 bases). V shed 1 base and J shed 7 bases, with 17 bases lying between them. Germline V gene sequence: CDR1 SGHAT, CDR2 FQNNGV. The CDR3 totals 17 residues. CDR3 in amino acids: CASSLGGEDLRNSPLHF. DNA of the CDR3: TGTGCCAGCAGCTTAGGGGGGGAGGATCTTCGCAATTCACCCCTCCACTTT.

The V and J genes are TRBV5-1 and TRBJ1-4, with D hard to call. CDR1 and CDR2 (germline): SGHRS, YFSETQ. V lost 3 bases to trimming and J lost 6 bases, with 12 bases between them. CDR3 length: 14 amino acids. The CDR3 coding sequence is TGCGCCAGCAGCTGGGGAGGATCGGATGAAAAACTGTTTTTT. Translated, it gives CASSWGGSDEKLFF.

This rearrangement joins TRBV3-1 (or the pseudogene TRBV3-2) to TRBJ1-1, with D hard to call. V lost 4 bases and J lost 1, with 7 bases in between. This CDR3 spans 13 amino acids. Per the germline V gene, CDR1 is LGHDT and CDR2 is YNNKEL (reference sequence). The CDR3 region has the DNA TGTGCCAGCAGCCCCGCGTCGAACACTGAAGCTTTCTTT. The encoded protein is CASSPASNTEAFF.

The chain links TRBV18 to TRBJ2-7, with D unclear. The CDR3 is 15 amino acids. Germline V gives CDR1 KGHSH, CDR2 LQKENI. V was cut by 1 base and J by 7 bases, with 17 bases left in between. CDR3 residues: CASSPLATGWGEQYV. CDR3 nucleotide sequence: TGTGCCAGCTCACCACTCGCGACTGGGTGGGGAGAGCAGTACGTC.